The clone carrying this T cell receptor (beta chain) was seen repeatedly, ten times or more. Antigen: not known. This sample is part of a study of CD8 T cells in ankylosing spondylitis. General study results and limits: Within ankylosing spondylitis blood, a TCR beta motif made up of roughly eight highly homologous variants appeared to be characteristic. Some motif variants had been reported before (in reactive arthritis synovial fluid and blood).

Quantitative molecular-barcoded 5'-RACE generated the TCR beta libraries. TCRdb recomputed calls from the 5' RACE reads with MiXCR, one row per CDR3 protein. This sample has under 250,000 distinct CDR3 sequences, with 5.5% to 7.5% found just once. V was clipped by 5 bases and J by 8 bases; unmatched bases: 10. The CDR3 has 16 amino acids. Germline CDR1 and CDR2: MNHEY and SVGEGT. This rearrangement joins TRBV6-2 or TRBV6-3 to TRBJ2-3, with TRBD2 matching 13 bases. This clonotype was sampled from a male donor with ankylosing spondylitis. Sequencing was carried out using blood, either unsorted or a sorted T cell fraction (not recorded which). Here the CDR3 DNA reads TGTGCCAGCAGTCAACTAGCGGGAGGGAGCAGGGGTACGCAGTATTTT. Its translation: CASSQLAGGSRGTQYF.